The subject of this entry is one T cell receptor (beta chain). Its antigen is unknown. The CDR3 contains 16 residues. Trimming stripped 5 bases from V and 5 bases from J, with 21 bases between. Per germline, CDR1 SGHAT and CDR2 FQNNGV. Sequencing was performed with immunoSEQ multiplex PCR; in TCRdb, only in-frame clones are kept and a portion is missing. The profile shows 55,000 to 70,000 clones, roughly 94% of them singletons. This record comes from a study of T cell clonotyping in hematopoietic cell transplantation. General observations from the study: Higher Inverse Simpson Index values in graft donor and pretransplant recipient predicted broader posttransplant TCR diversity. After transplant, recipient diversity fell while pathologically expanded clonotypes grew through day 180. Few recipient clonotypes overlapped donors; over 95% were de novo at given depth.

The clonotype comes from a man aged 45-65 years in good health. Some clones in this sample may be carry-over from other donors' samples. The rearrangement uses TRBV11-2 and TRBJ1-2; no definite D call. Sequencing was carried out using peripheral blood mononuclear cells. The CDR3 nucleotides are TGTGCCAGCAGCCCAACTCCGGGATCCGTAACTTATGGCTACACCTTC. Residues: CASSPTPGSVTYGYTF.